This note documents a single T cell receptor beta chain sequence. This CDR3 has 12 residues. V shed 4 bases and J shed 4 bases, with 8 bases lying between them. Germline CDR1 is SQVTM and CDR2 is ANQGSEA. This sample stems from a study of OX40 agonist ivuxolimab in advanced cancers. The data were produced by immunoSEQ multiplex PCR, yet TCRdb's version contains in-frame clones alone and is incomplete. Among 45,000 to 60,000 clones listed, about nine tenths were seen once. The origin of this receptor is an adult with an advanced solid tumor such as melanoma, head and neck, liver or kidney cancer. The rearrangement joins TRBV29-1 to TRBJ1-5; D may be TRBD1 (5 bases). The sequencing here drew on CD4+ or CD8+ T cells sorted from blood, taken in a trial of the OX40 agonist ivuxolimab. The CDR3 region is CSVGGSNQPQHF. The CDR3 nucleotides are TGCAGCGTTGGGGGGTCGAATCAGCCCCAGCATTTT. Together with reference TRBV29-1 and TRBJ1-5, the CDR3 gives the full variable domain: SAVISQKPSRDICQRGTSLTIQCQVDSQVTMMFWYRQQPGQSLTLIATANQGSEATYESGFVIDKFPISRPNLTFSTLTVSNMSPEDSSIYLCSVGGSNQPQHFGDGTRLSIL.